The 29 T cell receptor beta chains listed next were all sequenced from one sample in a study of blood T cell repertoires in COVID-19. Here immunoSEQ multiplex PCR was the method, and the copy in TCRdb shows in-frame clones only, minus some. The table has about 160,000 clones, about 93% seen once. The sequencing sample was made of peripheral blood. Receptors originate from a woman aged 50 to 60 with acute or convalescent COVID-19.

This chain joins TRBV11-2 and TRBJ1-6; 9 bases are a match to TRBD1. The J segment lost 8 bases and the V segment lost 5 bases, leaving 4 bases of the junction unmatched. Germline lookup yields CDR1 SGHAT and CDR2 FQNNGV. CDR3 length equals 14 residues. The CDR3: CASSVYRGHSPLHF. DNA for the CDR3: TGTGCCAGCAGCGTGTACAGGGGGCATTCACCCCTCCACTTT.

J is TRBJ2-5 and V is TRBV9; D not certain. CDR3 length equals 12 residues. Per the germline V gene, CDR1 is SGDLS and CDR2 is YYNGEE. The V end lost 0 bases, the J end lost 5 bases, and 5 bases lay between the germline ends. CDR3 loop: CASSVDSETQYF. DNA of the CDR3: TGTGCCAGCAGCGTAGATTCGGAGACCCAGTACTTC.

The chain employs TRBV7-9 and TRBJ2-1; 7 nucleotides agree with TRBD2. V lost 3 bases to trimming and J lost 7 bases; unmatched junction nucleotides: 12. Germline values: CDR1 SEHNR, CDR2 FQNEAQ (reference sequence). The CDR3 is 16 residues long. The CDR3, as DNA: TGTGCCAGCAGCTTCCGCGGGACTAAGCTTAGGAATGAGCAGTTCTTC. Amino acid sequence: CASSFRGTKLRNEQFF.

The CDR3 is CATEGTNTEAFF. The CDR3 bases are TGTGCCACCGAGGGAACTAACACTGAAGCTTTCTTT. This chain links TRBV2 with TRBJ1-1; D uncertain. The germline gives CDR1 SNHLY, CDR2 FYNNEI. The CDR3 spans 12 residues. Trimming removed 10 bases at V and 2 bases at J, with 11 bases between. Combining the CDR3 with reference TRBV2 and TRBJ1-1 gives the whole variable domain EPEVTQTPSHQVTQMGQEVILRCVPISNHLYFYWYRQILGQKVEFLVSFYNNEISEKSEIFDDQFSVERPDGSNFTLKIRSTKLEDSAMYFCATEGTNTEAFFGQGTRLTVV.

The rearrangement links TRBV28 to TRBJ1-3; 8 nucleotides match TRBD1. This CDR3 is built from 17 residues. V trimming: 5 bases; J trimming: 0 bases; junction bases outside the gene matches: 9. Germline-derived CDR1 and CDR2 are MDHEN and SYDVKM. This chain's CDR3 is CASSADRGPSSGNTIYF. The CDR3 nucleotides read TGTGCCAGCAGTGCCGACAGGGGCCCAAGCTCTGGAAACACCATATATTTT.

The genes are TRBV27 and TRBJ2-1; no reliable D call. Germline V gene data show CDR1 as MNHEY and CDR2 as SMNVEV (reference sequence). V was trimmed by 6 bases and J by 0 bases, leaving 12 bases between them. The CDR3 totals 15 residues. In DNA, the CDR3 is TGTGCCAGCAGCCTCGTTAGGAGCTCCTACAATGAGCAGTTCTTC. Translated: CASSLVRSSYNEQFF.

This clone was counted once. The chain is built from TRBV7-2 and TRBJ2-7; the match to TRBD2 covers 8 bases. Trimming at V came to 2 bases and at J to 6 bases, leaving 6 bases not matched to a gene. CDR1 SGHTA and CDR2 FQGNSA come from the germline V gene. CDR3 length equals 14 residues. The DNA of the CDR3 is TGTGCCAGCAGCTTACGGGCGGGAGGTGGCGAGCAGTACTTC. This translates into CASSLRAGGGEQYF.

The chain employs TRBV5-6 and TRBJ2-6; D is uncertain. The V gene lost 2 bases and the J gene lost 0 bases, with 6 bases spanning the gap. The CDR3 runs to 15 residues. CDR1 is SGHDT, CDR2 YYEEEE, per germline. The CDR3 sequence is CASSLWSSGANVLTF. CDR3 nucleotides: TGTGCCAGCAGCTTATGGAGCTCTGGGGCCAACGTCCTGACTTTC.

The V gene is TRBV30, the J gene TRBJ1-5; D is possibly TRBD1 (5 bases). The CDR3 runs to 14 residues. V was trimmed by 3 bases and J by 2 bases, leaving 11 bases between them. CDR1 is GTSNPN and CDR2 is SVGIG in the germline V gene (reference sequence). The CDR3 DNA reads TGTGCCTGGAGGCAGGGTTATGGCAATCAGCCCCAGCATTTT. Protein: CAWRQGYGNQPQHF.

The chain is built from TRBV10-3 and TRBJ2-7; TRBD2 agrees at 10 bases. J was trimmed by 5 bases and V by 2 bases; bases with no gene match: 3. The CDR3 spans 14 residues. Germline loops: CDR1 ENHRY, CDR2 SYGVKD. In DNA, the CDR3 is TGTGCCATCAGTGAGACTAGCGGGGTTAACGAGCAGTACTTC. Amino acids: CAISETSGVNEQYF.

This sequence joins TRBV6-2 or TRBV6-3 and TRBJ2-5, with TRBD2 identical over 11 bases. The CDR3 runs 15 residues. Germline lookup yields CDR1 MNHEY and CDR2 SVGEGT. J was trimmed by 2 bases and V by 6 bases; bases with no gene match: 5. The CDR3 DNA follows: TGTGCCAGCAGGCCTAGCGGGGGGACACAAGAGACCCAGTACTTC. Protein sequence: CASRPSGGTQETQYF.

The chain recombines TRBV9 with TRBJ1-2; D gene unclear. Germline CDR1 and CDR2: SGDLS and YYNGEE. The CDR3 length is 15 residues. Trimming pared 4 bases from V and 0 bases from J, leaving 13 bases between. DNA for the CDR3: TGTGCCAGCAGCCTTTCTACCCTTTCTAACTATGGCTACACCTTC. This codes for CASSLSTLSNYGYTF.

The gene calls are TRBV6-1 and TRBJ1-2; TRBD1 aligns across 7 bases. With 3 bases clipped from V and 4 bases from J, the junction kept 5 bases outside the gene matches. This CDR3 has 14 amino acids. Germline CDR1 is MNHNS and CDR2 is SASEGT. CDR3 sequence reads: CASSDRGLSYGYTF. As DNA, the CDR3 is TGTGCCAGCAGTGACAGGGGGTTGTCCTATGGCTACACCTTC.

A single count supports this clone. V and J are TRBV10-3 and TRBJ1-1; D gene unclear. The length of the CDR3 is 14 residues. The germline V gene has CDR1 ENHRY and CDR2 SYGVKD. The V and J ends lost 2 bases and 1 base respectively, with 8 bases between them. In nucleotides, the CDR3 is TGTGCCATCAGTGAGGCGCTAGCGAACACTGAAGCTTTCTTT. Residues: CAISEALANTEAFF.

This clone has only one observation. The CDR3 coding sequence is TGCGCCAGCAGCCCCTTGGGAGACAATCAGCCCCAGCATTTT. This codes for CASSPLGDNQPQHF. The V gene is TRBV5-1, the J gene TRBJ1-5; D unclear. The length of the CDR3 is 14 residues. The V gene's germline CDR1 is SGHRS and CDR2 YFSETQ. Trimming removed 4 bases at V and 3 bases at J, with 11 bases between.

CDR3 residues: CASSFAGLDQPQHF. CDR3 bases: TGTGCCAGCAGTTTTGCAGGGTTGGATCAGCCCCAGCATTTT. The chain carries TRBV28 and TRBJ1-5; weak D call: TRBD1 (5 bases). The CDR3 runs to 14 residues. The germline V gene has CDR1 MDHEN and CDR2 SYDVKM. Between the trimmed V and J ends, which lost 3 bases and 5 bases, there was a span of 11 bases.

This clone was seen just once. CDR3 DNA: TGTGCCACCAGCAGAGATCTGGAGGGACCTCTCGACGAGCAGTACTTC. Translating gives CATSRDLEGPLDEQYF. This chain links TRBV15 with TRBJ2-7; D is perhaps TRBD2 (6 bases). CDR1 LNHNV and CDR2 YYDKDF come from the germline V gene (reference sequence). The V and J ends lost 0 bases and 5 bases respectively, with 17 bases between them. The CDR3 has 16 amino acids.

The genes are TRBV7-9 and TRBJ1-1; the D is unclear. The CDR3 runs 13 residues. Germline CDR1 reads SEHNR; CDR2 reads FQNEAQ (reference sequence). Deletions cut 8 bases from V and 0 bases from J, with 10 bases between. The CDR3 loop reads CASLGGMNTEAFF. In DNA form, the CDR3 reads TGTGCCAGCTTGGGAGGGATGAACACTGAAGCTTTCTTT.

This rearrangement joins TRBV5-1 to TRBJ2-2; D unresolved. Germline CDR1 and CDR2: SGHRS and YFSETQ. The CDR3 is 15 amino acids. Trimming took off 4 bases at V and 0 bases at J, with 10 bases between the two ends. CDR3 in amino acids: CASSAQTTNTGELFF. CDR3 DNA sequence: TGCGCCAGCAGCGCGCAGACAACGAACACCGGGGAGCTGTTTTTT.

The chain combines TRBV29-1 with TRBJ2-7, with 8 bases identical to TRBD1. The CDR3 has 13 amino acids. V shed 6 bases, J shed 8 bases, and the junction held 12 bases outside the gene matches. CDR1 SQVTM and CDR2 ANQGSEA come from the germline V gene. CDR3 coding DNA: TGCAGCGTGTCGCAGGGGGCCGGGGATAAGCAGTACTTC. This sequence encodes CSVSQGAGDKQYF.

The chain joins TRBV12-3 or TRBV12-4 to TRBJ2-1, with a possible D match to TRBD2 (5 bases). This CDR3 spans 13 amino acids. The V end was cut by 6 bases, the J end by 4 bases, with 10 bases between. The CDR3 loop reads CASSLEDYNEQFF. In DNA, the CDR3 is TGTGCCAGCAGCTTGGAGGATTACAATGAGCAGTTCTTC.

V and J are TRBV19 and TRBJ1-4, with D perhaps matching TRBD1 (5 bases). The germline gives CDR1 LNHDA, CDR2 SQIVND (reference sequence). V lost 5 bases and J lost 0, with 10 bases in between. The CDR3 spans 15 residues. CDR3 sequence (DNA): TGTGCCAGTAGTCCCCGGACAACAACTAATGAAAAACTGTTTTTT. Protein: CASSPRTTTNEKLFF.

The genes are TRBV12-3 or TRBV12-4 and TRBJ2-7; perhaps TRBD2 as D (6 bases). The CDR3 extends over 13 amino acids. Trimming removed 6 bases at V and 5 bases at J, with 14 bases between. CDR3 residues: CASSLRDLHEQYF. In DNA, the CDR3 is TGTGCCAGCAGCCTTAGGGACTTACACGAGCAGTACTTC.

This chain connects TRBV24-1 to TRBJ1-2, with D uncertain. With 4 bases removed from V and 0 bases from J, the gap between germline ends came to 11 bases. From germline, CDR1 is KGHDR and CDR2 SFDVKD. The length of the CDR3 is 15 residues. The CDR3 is CATSDSDFPNYGYTF. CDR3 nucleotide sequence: TGTGCCACCAGTGACTCCGACTTTCCTAACTATGGCTACACCTTC.

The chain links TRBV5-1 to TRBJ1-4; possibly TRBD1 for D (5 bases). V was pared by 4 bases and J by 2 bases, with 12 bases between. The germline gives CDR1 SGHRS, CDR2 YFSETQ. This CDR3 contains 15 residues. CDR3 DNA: TGCGCCAGCAGCCCGGGCGGGGGGACTAATGAAAAACTGTTTTTT. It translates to CASSPGGGTNEKLFF.

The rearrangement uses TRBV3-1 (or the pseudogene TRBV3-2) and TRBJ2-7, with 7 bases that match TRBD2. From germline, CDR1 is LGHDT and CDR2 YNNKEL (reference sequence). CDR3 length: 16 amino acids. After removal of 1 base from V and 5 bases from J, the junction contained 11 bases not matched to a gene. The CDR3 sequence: CASSQGGGGLLHEQYF. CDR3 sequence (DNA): TGTGCCAGCAGCCAAGGGGGCGGGGGACTTTTACACGAGCAGTACTTC.

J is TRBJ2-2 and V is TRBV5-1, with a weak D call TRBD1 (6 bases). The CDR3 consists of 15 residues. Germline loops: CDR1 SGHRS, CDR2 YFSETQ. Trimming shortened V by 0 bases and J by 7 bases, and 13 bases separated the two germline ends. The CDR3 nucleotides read TGCGCCAGCAGCTTGGTACAGGGAAATCTCGGGGAGCTGTTTTTT. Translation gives CASSLVQGNLGELFF.

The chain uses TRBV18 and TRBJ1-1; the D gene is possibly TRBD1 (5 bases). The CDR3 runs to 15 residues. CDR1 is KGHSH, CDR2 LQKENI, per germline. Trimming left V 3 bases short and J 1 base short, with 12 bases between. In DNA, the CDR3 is TGTGCCAGCTCACCCCAGGGTGGCGGGAACACTGAAGCTTTCTTT. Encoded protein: CASSPQGGGNTEAFF.

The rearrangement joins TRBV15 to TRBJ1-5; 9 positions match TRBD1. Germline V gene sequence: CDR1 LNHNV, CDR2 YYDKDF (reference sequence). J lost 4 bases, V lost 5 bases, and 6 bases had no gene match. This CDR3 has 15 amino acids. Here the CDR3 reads CATSLTGGLNQPQHF. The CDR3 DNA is TGTGCCACCAGCCTAACAGGGGGCCTGAATCAGCCCCAGCATTTT.